These 31 T cell receptor beta chains came from one sample sequenced in a study of T cells expressing NK-cell markers. TCRdb re-called the 5' RACE reads, yielding one record per CDR3 amino acid sequence without DNA. The sample has about half a million distinct CDR3 sequences. The source material was blood T cells: a sorted CD56 or NKG2C T cell subset, CD4+ or CD8+ T cells, or bulk PBMC T cells (not recorded which). Receptor source: a woman in her forties or fifties in good health.

V usage is TRBV12-3 or TRBV12-4 and J usage is TRBJ2-1; TCRdb outputs TRBD1, but without DNA this stays unchecked. The CDR3 extends over 16 amino acids. CDR3 region: CASSLYGTGLGNEQFF.

V usage is TRBV10-3 and J usage is TRBJ1-5; without DNA, the TCRdb call of TRBD1 cannot be checked. The CDR3 is 13 residues long. Germline values: CDR1 ENHRY, CDR2 SYGVKD. The CDR3: CAIRGTFNQPQHF.

The chain has TRBV3-1 and TRBJ2-1; TCRdb designates TRBD1, a call that cannot be tested without DNA. The CDR3 totals 15 residues. Germline V gene lookup returns CDR1 LGHDT and CDR2 YNNKEL (reference sequence). CDR3 in amino acids: CASSQGKGPGSEQFF.

The CDR3 loop is CASSRLLQGFGYTF. The V gene is TRBV4-1, the J gene TRBJ1-2; TCRdb names TRBD1, which stays unverified in the absence of DNA. Germline-derived CDR1 and CDR2 are MGHRA and YSYEKL. The CDR3 spans 14 residues.

The J gene is TRBJ2-3, the V gene TRBV3-1; absent DNA, TCRdb's TRBD2 call cannot be checked. The germline gives CDR1 LGHDT, CDR2 YNNKEL (reference sequence). This CDR3 is built from 17 residues. The chain's CDR3 is CASSQGPGLAHTDTQYF.

The chain recombines TRBV2 with TRBJ2-3; no DNA is available, so the TRBD2 call from TCRdb remains unchecked. The germline V gene has CDR1 SNHLY and CDR2 FYNNEI. The CDR3 has 15 amino acids. The CDR3 region is CASSLISGPTDTQYF.

CDR3 sequence reads: CATLRALTEKLFF. The chain uses TRBV10-3 and TRBJ1-4. CDR1 is ENHRY, CDR2 SYGVKD, per germline. This CDR3 contains 13 residues.

The chain recombines TRBV12-3 or TRBV12-4 with TRBJ2-1; the TCRdb D gene call, TRBD2, has no DNA to confirm it. The CDR3 is made up of 12 amino acids. Here the CDR3 reads CASSPQGPWAFF.

The chain is built from TRBV9 and TRBJ2-1; TCRdb's assignment of TRBD2 cannot be checked, as there is no DNA. Germline CDR1 and CDR2: SGDLS and YYNGEE. The CDR3 has 15 residues. CDR3 residues: CASSPDGLVYGEQFF.

CDR3 protein: CASSPIGTGSTEAFF. The chain employs TRBV7-2 and TRBJ1-1; checking the TCRdb D call of TRBD1 is not possible without DNA. Per the germline V gene, CDR1 is SGHTA and CDR2 is FQGNSA. The CDR3 extends over 15 amino acids.

The V and J genes are TRBV12-3 or TRBV12-4 and TRBJ2-7; TCRdb reports TRBD2, a call that lacks DNA to check it against. This CDR3 is built from 16 residues. Here the CDR3 reads CASTPGTSGSLLEQYF.

The chain links TRBV4-1 to TRBJ2-3; TCRdb calls TRBD1, which cannot be checked without DNA. The CDR3 is made up of 16 amino acids. The V gene's germline CDR1 is MGHRA and CDR2 YSYEKL. CDR3 region: CASSQPGTGASDTQYF.

CDR3 sequence reads: CASSLRRGTEAFF. This chain links TRBV7-3 with TRBJ1-1. This CDR3 spans 13 amino acids. Germline CDR1 and CDR2: SGHTA and FQGTGA.

The chain combines TRBV20-1 with TRBJ2-1; without DNA, the TCRdb call of TRBD2 cannot be checked. Germline CDR1 is DFQATT and CDR2 is SNEGSKA (reference sequence). The CDR3 has 14 amino acids. CDR3 loop: CSAPRLQSYNEQFF.

The rearrangement joins TRBV7-9 to TRBJ2-7; absent DNA, TCRdb's TRBD2 call cannot be checked. The CDR3 runs 15 residues. Germline V gene lookup returns CDR1 SEHNR and CDR2 FQNEAQ (reference sequence). The CDR3 region is CASSAREGNTYEQYF.

This chain uses TRBV24-1 with TRBJ2-1; TCRdb reports TRBD2, a call that lacks DNA to check it against. CDR3 length: 16 residues. Per the germline V gene, CDR1 is KGHDR and CDR2 is SFDVKD. CDR3 amino acids: CATSDFPSGRDNEQFF.

The genes are TRBV12-3 or TRBV12-4 and TRBJ1-1; TCRdb gives TRBD1 as the D gene, but with no DNA this cannot be confirmed. The CDR3 loop spans 12 amino acids. The CDR3: CASSLTAQGAFF.

The J gene is TRBJ2-1, the V gene TRBV11-2; the D call of TRBD2 rests on TCRdb alone, since no DNA is present to check it. The CDR3 runs 16 residues. CDR1 and CDR2 from the germline V gene are SGHAT and FQNNGV. The CDR3 region is CASAFRELSSYNEQFF.

The J gene is TRBJ1-1, the V gene TRBV7-9; checking the TCRdb D call of TRBD1 is not possible without DNA. Looked up from germline, CDR1 is SEHNR and CDR2 is FQNEAQ (reference sequence). This CDR3 region has 15 residues. CDR3 sequence reads: CASSLPGGANTEAFF.

This chain uses TRBV5-5 with TRBJ2-7; TCRdb returns TRBD1, unconfirmable since there is no DNA. The CDR3 covers 14 residues. The germline V gene encodes CDR1 SGHKS and CDR2 YYEKEE (reference sequence). CDR3 loop: CASSSPGGVYEQYF.

This chain links TRBV12-3 or TRBV12-4 with TRBJ1-2. The CDR3 length is 15 residues. CDR3 protein: CASSFGGGPYYGYTF.

The V and J genes are TRBV29-1 and TRBJ2-5; no DNA is available, so the TRBD1 call from TCRdb remains unchecked. CDR3 length: 14 amino acids. Germline V CDR1 and CDR2: SQVTM, ANQGSEA. The CDR3 sequence: CSVGGQGALETQYF.

J is TRBJ2-1 and V is TRBV6-5. CDR3 length: 15 residues. Germline V CDR1 and CDR2: MNHEY, SVGAGI. CDR3 in amino acids: CASSYSLGAANEQFF.

The gene calls are TRBV7-9 and TRBJ2-5; the D gene TCRdb calls, TRBD2, cannot be checked with no DNA. Germline V gene data show CDR1 as SEHNR and CDR2 as FQNEAQ (reference sequence). The length of the CDR3 is 14 residues. CDR3 region: CASSFQMDSGTQYF.

The chain employs TRBV5-1 and TRBJ2-5; checking the TCRdb D call of TRBD1 is not possible without DNA. CDR3 length equals 14 residues. Germline V gene sequence: CDR1 SGHRS, CDR2 YFSETQ. CDR3 amino acids: CASGTGQSKETQYF.

The chain recombines TRBV19 with TRBJ2-2. CDR1 LNHDA and CDR2 SQIVND come from the germline V gene (reference sequence). This CDR3 spans 14 amino acids. CDR3 sequence reads: CASSIGDFTGELFF.

The V gene is TRBV4-2, the J gene TRBJ2-3; TCRdb returns TRBD2, unconfirmable since there is no DNA. The CDR3 has 18 amino acids. CDR1 LGHNA and CDR2 YNFKEQ come from the germline V gene. CDR3 in amino acids: CASSQVSTSGRGTDTQYF.

This chain uses TRBV10-3 with TRBJ1-1; TCRdb lists TRBD1, though no DNA is available to test this call. The CDR3 spans 14 residues. Germline CDR1 is ENHRY and CDR2 is SYGVKD. CDR3: CAISPTGQDTEAFF.

The CDR3 loop reads CASSLEGSQTLNEQFF. This chain connects TRBV5-1 to TRBJ2-1; TCRdb indicates TRBD2, and absent DNA this call remains unverified. Per germline, CDR1 SGHRS and CDR2 YFSETQ. The CDR3 is made up of 16 amino acids.

The gene calls are TRBV6-2 or TRBV6-3 and TRBJ2-3. The V gene's germline CDR1 is MNHEY and CDR2 SVGEGT. This CDR3 spans 15 amino acids. CDR3 loop: CASSQQSTSTDTQYF.

The chain links TRBV14 to TRBJ2-7. CDR1 is SGHDN, CDR2 FVKESK, per germline. The CDR3 extends over 12 amino acids. Here the CDR3 reads CASSHDTYEQYF. The variable domain in full, completed from reference TRBV14 and TRBJ2-7, reads EAGVTQFPSHSVIEKGQTVTLRCDPISGHDNLYWYRRVMGKEIKFLLHFVKESKQDESGMPNNRFLAERTGGTYSTLKVQPAELEDSGVYFCASSHDTYEQYFGPGTRLTVT.